The 18 T cell receptor beta chains presented below share a single source sample, sequenced in a study of CXCR3-negative and CXCR3-positive naive CD8 T cells. The libraries of TRB cDNA were prepared using 5' RACE with UMI labels. Reprocessing the 5' RACE reads, TCRdb reports a single entry for every CDR3 protein and omits DNA. Recorded for this sample: about 23,000 distinct CDR3 sequences. What was sequenced was memory CD8+ T cells from blood. The receptor set was obtained from a human donor in good health. Some clones in this sample may be carry-over from other donors' samples.

The chain joins TRBV2 to TRBJ2-7; TCRdb indicates TRBD1, and absent DNA this call remains unverified. CDR1 and CDR2 (germline): SNHLY, FYNNEI. The CDR3 consists of 13 residues. The CDR3 protein is CASVPMGAYEQYF.

V and J are TRBV9 and TRBJ2-1. Germline V gene sequence: CDR1 SGDLS, CDR2 YYNGEE. This CDR3 has 14 amino acids. The CDR3 loop reads CASSVAVDYNEQFF. The whole variable domain, filled in from reference TRBV9 and TRBJ2-1, reads DSGVTQTPKHLITATGQRVTLRCSPRSGDLSVYWYQQSLDQGLQFLIQYYNGEERAKGNILERFSAQQFPDLHSELNLSSLELGDSALYFCASSVAVDYNEQFFGPGTRLTVL.

The genes are TRBV29-1 and TRBJ2-3; lacking DNA, the TRBD1 call made by TCRdb goes unchecked. The CDR3 has 12 residues. CDR1 and CDR2 from the germline V gene are SQVTM and ANQGSEA. CDR3 sequence: CSVVGPRGTQYF.

This CDR3 is CASSETGNVETQYF. This chain uses TRBV6-4 with TRBJ2-5; the TCRdb call, TRBD1, lacks DNA for checking. This CDR3 spans 14 amino acids. CDR1 MRHNA and CDR2 SNTAGT come from the germline V gene.

The chain combines TRBV19 with TRBJ1-2. The CDR3 is 11 amino acids. Germline V gives CDR1 LNHDA, CDR2 SQIVND (reference sequence). The CDR3 here is CASSIGGGYTF.

The chain employs TRBV20-1 and TRBJ2-5; as DNA is missing, the TRBD2 call by TCRdb cannot be tested. CDR1 is DFQATT and CDR2 is SNEGSKA in the germline V gene (reference sequence). CDR3 size: 16 residues. The CDR3 here is CSAVGGIDISQETQYF.

This chain connects TRBV7-2 to TRBJ2-7. The CDR3 extends over 15 amino acids. In germline, CDR1 is SGHTA, CDR2 FQGNSA. The CDR3 is CASSLVGYRTYEQYF.

The chain employs TRBV4-1 and TRBJ2-6. The germline V gene encodes CDR1 MGHRA and CDR2 YSYEKL. The CDR3 sequence is 16 residues long. CDR3 in amino acids: CASSQDWVSGANVLTF.

The chain is built from TRBV3-1 and TRBJ1-4. Germline CDR1 is LGHDT and CDR2 is YNNKEL (reference sequence). There are 15 residues in the CDR3. The CDR3: CASSQDPRTNEKLFF.

The CDR3 is CASSFEGSGANVLTF. The rearrangement joins TRBV6-6 to TRBJ2-6; no DNA is available, so the TRBD2 call from TCRdb remains unchecked. Germline V gives CDR1 MNHNY, CDR2 SVGAGI (reference sequence). The CDR3 is made up of 15 amino acids.

The V gene is TRBV29-1, the J gene TRBJ2-2; TCRdb reports TRBD1, a call that lacks DNA to check it against. The CDR3 contains 15 residues. Per the germline V gene, CDR1 is SQVTM and CDR2 is ANQGSEA. The CDR3 protein is CSVNAGTGDTGELFF.

This clonotype shows up as medium-sized by frequency. V gene TRBV12-3 or TRBV12-4 combines with J gene TRBJ2-7. This CDR3 region has 12 residues. CDR3: CASSPRPYEQYF.

The V gene is TRBV6-6, the J gene TRBJ2-2. Germline CDR1 and CDR2: MNHNY and SVGAGI (reference sequence). This CDR3 is 13 amino acids long. This CDR3 is CASSNIRTGELFF.

The rearrangement uses TRBV6-4 and TRBJ2-1; TCRdb picks TRBD2, but there is no DNA to check that call. The CDR3 extends over 15 amino acids. Germline lookup yields CDR1 MRHNA and CDR2 SNTAGT. The CDR3 sequence is CASSRAGGSYNEQFF.

This chain links TRBV7-8 with TRBJ2-5. Germline CDR1 and CDR2: SGHVS and FQNEAQ. The CDR3 loop spans 14 amino acids. The CDR3 spells CASGDTVYQETQYF.

The rearrangement uses TRBV12-3 or TRBV12-4 and TRBJ2-3. The CDR3 covers 12 residues. This CDR3 is CASSLEEDTQYF.

The V gene is TRBV29-1, the J gene TRBJ2-7; TCRdb's assignment of TRBD2 cannot be checked, as there is no DNA. Germline loops: CDR1 SQVTM, CDR2 ANQGSEA. The CDR3 length is 14 residues. The CDR3 spells CSVEERGSSYEQYF.

The chain couples TRBV20-1 to TRBJ2-1; without DNA, the TCRdb call of TRBD2 cannot be checked. Germline CDR1 and CDR2: DFQATT and SNEGSKA (reference sequence). The CDR3 is 16 amino acids. The CDR3 loop is CSARDGREGDYNEQFF.